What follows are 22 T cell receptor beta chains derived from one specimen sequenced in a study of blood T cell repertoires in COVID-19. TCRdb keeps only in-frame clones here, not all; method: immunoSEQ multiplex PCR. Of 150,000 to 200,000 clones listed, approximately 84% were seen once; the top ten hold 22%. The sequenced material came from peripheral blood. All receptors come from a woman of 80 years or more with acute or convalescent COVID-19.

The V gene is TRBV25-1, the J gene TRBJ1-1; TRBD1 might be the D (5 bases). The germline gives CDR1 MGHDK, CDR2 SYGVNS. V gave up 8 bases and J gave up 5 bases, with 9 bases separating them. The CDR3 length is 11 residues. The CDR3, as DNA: TGTGCCAGCGGACGGGGGACTGAAGCTTTCTTT. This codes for CASGRGTEAFF.

CDR3 DNA sequence: TGTGCCACCAGCAGAGTCGCGCTTAGCAATCAGCCCCAGCATTTT. Amino acids: CATSRVALSNQPQHF. V usage is TRBV15 and J usage is TRBJ1-5; no reliable D call. The CDR3 length is 15 residues. Germline CDR1 reads LNHNV; CDR2 reads YYDKDF (reference sequence). V was pared by 1 base and J by 0 bases, with 7 bases between.

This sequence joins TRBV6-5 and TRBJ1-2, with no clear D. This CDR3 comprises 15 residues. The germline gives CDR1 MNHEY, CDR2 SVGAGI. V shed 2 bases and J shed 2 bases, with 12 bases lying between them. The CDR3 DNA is TGTGCCAGCAGTTACGTACACCGGGGAAACTATGGCTACACCTTC. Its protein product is CASSYVHRGNYGYTF.

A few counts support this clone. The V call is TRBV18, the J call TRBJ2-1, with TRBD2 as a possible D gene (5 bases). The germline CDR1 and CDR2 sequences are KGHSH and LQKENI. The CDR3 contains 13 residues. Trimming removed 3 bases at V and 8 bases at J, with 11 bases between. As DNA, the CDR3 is TGTGCCAGCTCACCTGAGTCGGGGTATGAGCAGTTCTTC. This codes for CASSPESGYEQFF. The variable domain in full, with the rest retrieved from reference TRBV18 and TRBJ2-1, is NAGVMQNPRHLVRRRGQEARLRCSPMKGHSHVYWYRQLPEEGLKFMVYLQKENIIDESGMPKERFSAEFPKEGPSILRIQQVVRGDSAAYFCASSPESGYEQFFGPGTRLTVL.

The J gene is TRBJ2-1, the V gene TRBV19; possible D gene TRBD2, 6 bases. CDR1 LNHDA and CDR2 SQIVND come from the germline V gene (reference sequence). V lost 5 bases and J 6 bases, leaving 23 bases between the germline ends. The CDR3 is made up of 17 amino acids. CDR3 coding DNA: TGTGCCAGTAGTCCGGACCCCATCGGCCTAGCGACCAATGAGCAGTTCTTC. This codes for CASSPDPIGLATNEQFF.

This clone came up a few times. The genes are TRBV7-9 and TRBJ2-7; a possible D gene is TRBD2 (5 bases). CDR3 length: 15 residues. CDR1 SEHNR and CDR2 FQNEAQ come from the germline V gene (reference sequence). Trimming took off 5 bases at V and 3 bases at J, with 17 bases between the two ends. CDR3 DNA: TGTGCCAGCAGCGCCGATATCGGGGTCAGCTACGAGCAGTACTTC. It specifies CASSADIGVSYEQYF.

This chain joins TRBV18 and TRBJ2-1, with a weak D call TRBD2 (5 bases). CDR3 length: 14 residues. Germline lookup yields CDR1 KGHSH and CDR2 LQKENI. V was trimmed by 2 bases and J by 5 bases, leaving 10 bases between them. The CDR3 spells CASSPGAADNEQFF. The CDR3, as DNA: TGTGCCAGCTCACCAGGAGCGGCGGACAATGAGCAGTTCTTC.

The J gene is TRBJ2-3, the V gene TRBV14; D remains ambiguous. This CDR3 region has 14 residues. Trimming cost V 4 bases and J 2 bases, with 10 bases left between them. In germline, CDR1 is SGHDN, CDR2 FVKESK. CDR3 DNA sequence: TGTGCCAGCAGCCCGACGTGGGCCACAGATACGCAGTATTTT. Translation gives CASSPTWATDTQYF.

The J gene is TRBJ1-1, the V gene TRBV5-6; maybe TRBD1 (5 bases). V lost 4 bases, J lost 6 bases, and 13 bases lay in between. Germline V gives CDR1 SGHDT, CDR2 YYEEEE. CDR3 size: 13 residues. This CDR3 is CASSRPDSPEAFF. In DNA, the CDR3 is TGTGCCAGCAGCCGCCCCGACAGCCCTGAAGCTTTCTTT. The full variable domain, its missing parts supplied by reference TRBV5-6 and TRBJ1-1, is DAGVTQSPTHLIKTRGQQVTLRCSPKSGHDTVSWYQQALGQGPQFIFQYYEEEERQRGNFPDRFSGHQFPNYSSELNVNALLLGDSALYLCASSRPDSPEAFFGQGTRLTVV.

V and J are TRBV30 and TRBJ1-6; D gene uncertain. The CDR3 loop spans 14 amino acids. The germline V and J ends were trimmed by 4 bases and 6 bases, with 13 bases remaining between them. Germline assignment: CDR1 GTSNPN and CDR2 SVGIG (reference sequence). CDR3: CAWTSETGNSPLHF. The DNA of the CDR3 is TGTGCCTGGACCTCTGAGACGGGTAATTCACCCCTCCACTTT.

This CDR3 is CASSPPGQPEKLFF. CDR3 coding DNA: TGCGCCAGCAGCCCCCCGGGACAGCCCGAAAAACTGTTTTTT. The V gene is TRBV4-1, the J gene TRBJ1-4, with TRBD1 identical over 7 bases. Germline CDR1 MGHRA, CDR2 YSYEKL. The CDR3 totals 14 residues. J was trimmed by 8 bases and V by 4 bases; bases with no gene match: 7.

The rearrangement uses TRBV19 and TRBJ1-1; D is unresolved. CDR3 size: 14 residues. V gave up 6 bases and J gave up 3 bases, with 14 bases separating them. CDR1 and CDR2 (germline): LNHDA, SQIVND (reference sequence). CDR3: CASSTSTRHTEAFF. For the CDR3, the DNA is TGTGCCAGTAGCACCTCGACTAGGCACACTGAAGCTTTCTTT.

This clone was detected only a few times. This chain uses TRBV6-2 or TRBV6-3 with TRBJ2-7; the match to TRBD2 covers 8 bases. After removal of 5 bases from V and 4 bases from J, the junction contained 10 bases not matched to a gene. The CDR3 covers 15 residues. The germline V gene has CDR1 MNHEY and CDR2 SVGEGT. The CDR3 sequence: CASSLGTRPPYEQYF. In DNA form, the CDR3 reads TGTGCCAGCAGTCTAGGGACTAGGCCCCCTTACGAGCAGTACTTC.

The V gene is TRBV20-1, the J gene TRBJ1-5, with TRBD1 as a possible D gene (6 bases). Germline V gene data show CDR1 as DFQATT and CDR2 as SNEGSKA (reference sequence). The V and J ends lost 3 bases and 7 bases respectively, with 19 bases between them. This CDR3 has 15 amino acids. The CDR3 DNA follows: TGCAGTGCTAGTCAGGCGGGGGGGCAGGACCAGCCCCAGCATTTT. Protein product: CSASQAGGQDQPQHF.

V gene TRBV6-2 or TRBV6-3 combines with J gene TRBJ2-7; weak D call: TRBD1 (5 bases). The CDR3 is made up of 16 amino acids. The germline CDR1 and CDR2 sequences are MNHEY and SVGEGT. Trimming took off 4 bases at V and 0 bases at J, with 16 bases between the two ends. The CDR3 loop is CASSFNPRGSSYEQYF. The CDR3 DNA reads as TGTGCCAGCAGTTTCAACCCTAGGGGCAGCTCCTACGAGCAGTACTTC.

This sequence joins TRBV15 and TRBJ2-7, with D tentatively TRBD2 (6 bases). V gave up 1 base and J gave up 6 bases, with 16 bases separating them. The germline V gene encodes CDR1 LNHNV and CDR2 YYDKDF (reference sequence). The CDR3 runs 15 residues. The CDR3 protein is CATSRVGGKSREQYF. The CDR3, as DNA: TGTGCCACCAGCAGAGTGGGCGGGAAATCACGCGAGCAGTACTTC.

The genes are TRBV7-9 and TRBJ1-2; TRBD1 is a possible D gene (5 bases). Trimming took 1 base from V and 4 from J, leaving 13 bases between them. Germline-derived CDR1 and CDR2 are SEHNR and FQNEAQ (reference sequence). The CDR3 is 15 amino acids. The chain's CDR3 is CASSLEEGRGYGYTF. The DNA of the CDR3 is TGTGCCAGCAGCTTAGAGGAGGGAAGGGGCTATGGCTACACCTTC.

The CDR3 loop is CASSEWDSPTNEKLFF. CDR3 nucleotide sequence: TGTGCCAGCAGTGAATGGGACAGCCCAACTAATGAAAAACTGTTTTTT. This sequence joins TRBV6-1 and TRBJ1-4; TRBD1 aligns across 7 bases. V lost 2 bases, J lost 0 bases, and 3 bases stayed unmatched. Germline CDR1 and CDR2: MNHNS and SASEGT. The length of the CDR3 is 16 residues.

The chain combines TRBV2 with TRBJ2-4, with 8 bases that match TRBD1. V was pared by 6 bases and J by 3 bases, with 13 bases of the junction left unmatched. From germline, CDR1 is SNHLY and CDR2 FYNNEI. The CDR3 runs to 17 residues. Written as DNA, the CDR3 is TGTGCCAGCAGCACAGGGGGACGACAGGGAGGCAAAAACATTCAGTACTTC. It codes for CASSTGGRQGGKNIQYF.

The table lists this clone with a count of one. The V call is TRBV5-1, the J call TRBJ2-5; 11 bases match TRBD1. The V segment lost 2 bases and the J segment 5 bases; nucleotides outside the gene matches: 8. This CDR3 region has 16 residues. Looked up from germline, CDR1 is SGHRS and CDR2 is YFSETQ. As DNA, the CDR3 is TGCGCCAGCAGCTTCACCGGGACAGGGGGGATGGAGACCCAGTACTTC. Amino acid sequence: CASSFTGTGGMETQYF.

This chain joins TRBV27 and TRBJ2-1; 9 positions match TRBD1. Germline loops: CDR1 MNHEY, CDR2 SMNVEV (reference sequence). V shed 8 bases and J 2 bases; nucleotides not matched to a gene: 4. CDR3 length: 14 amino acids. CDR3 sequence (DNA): TGTGCCAGCGGGAGACAGGGGGCCTACAATGAGCAGTTCTTC. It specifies CASGRQGAYNEQFF.

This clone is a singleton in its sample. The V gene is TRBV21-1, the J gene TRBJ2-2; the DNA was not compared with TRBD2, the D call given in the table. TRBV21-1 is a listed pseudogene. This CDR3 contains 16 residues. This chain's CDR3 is CASSKLAGANTGELFF. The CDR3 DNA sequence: TGTGCCAGCAGCAAGTTAGCGGGAGCGAACACCGGGGAGCTGTTTTTT.